This T cell receptor (beta chain) was sequenced in a study of blood T cell repertoires in COVID-19 (dated by TCRdb to about 2020). With respect to the entire study: Samples covering the acute and convalescent phases of COVID-19 were provided by collaborators in the United States, Italy and Spain. The material from the prospective study consisted of cDNA or gDNA derived from T cells, B-cell-depleted T cells, or PBMCs. The dataset comprised deeply sampled blood TCRbeta repertoires from subjects exposed to, actively infected with, or recovered from COVID-19. The repertoires were made available in a free public database intended to serve as a resource for research on the immune response to SARS-CoV-2. Samples came from the ongoing ImmuneRACE study (first 160 participants) plus 1,254 subjects from 6 global collaborators. Nearly every sample came with metadata listing a de-identified subject ID, COVID-19 status, age in years and sex. HLA class I and class II types, where available, came from metadata supplied by the sample provider rather than from assay-based typing. The paper as a whole reports these results and caveats: Clinical and demographic metadata were provided uncurated, with the amount varying by source and participant.

Concerning this clone: The target of this receptor is not known. Base qualities are not recorded, but no much larger clone differs from it by a single base.

TCRbeta CDR3 regions were amplified from genomic DNA using the immunoSEQ Assay, a bias-controlled multiplex PCR. As for the authors' bioinformatics: Within the assay, amplification of reference gene primers was used to estimate how many nucleated cells each sample contained. To quantify the absolute abundance of each unique TCRbeta CDR3 rearrangement, sequence reads were collapsed and filtered. For each sample, productive Simpson clonality was calculated as the square root of Simpson's diversity index over productive rearrangements. TCRdb retrieved this table from immuneACCESS and kept in-frame rearrangements only. Not all clones are present; in checked studies, unresolved V genes account for under half, and no reason is known for the remainder. The V and J calls and clone size were taken over from that table, and D and trimming were inferred from the DNA. The table for this sample lists about 280,000 clones; about 91% of them were counted only once. Clones ranked in the top ten supply less than 3.5% of the sample.

Enrolling through a virtual design, the prospective study's participants ranged in age from roughly 18 to 90 years and lived across 24 United States geographic areas. In the prospective study, participants were assigned to cohorts based on the clinical history participants reported in a screening survey and a study questionnaire. A participant counted as exposed if, within 2 weeks of entering the study, that participant had been in contact with someone who had a PCR-confirmed or clinician-diagnosed COVID-19 case. In the prospective study, mobile phlebotomists collected whole blood, serum and a nasopharyngeal or oropharyngeal swab from each participant. Prospective study participants could optionally give additional blood draws and questionnaires over an approximately two-month period. Before DNA extraction, prospective study blood samples were shipped either frozen or at room temperature. A distance of 16 bases separates the germline ends of V and J, which lose 1 base and 6 bases respectively. There are 16 amino acids in the CDR3, from cysteine to phenylalanine inclusive. The read is trimmed to its CDR3 DNA, 48 bases read in frame from base 1. CDR1 is given as SGHTA and CDR2 as FQGNSA, both from the germline V gene.

The clonotype was recovered from a man aged 40-49 years who had been exposed to COVID-19. Recombination joined TRBV7-2 with TRBJ2-1, with TRBD2 tentatively as D gene (6 bases match). Material: PBMCs or T cells enriched from blood (not recorded which). The DNA sequence follows: TGTGCCAGCAGCTTAGTAGCTCTAGCGACGGGCAATGAGCAGTTCTTC. This sequence encodes CASSLVALATGNEQFF.